This is a list of T cell receptor beta chains from one sample in a study of CD8 T cells in ankylosing spondylitis. TCRdb reprocessed the 5' RACE reads with MiXCR, giving one entry per CDR3 protein. This table holds approximately 220,000 distinct CDR3 sequences, approximately 24% found once. Sequenced material: blood, either unsorted or a sorted T cell fraction (not recorded which). The source of these receptors is a male donor with ankylosing spondylitis or in good health (not recorded which). Each CDR3 is given with its conserved first and last residue. Each record gives: J gene, clone size, V gene, D gene, CDR3 protein, CDR3 DNA. D genes are given only for firm matches. Clone size is shown for a subset of rows, as once, few, many or a class of expanded clone.

J: TRBJ2-1; size: many; V: TRBV6-1; D: TRBD2; CDR3: CASMIAGAPYNEQFF; DNA: TGTGCCAGCATGATAGCGGGAGCCCCCTACAATGAGCAGTTCTTC
J: TRBJ2-1; size: .; V: TRBV21-1; D: .; CDR3: CASSKRVRGSYNEQFF; DNA: TGTGCCAGCAGCAAGAGGGTCAGGGGATCCTACAATGAGCAGTTCTTC
J: TRBJ1-2; size: many; V: TRBV27; D: TRBD1; CDR3: CASSSGQGWDGYTF; DNA: TGTGCCAGCAGTTCTGGACAGGGGTGGGATGGCTACACCTTC
J: TRBJ1-2; size: .; V: TRBV25-1; D: .; CDR3: CASEGGLYGYTF; DNA: TGTGCCAGCGAGGGGGGGCTCTATGGCTACACCTTC
J: TRBJ2-5; size: many; V: TRBV4-3; D: TRBD2; CDR3: CASSQDGRASRETQYF; DNA: TGCGCCAGCAGCCAAGACGGGAGGGCCTCTCGCGAGACCCAGTACTTC
J: TRBJ2-2; size: few; V: TRBV18; D: .; CDR3: CASSPVPGNTGELFF; DNA: TGTGCCAGCTCACCAGTACCGGGAAACACCGGGGAGCTGTTTTTT
J: TRBJ2-7; size: many; V: TRBV9; D: TRBD2; CDR3: CASSVEAGTYEQYF; DNA: TGTGCCAGCAGCGTCGAAGCGGGAACTTACGAGCAGTACTTC
J: TRBJ2-7; size: .; V: TRBV10-2; D: TRBD2; CDR3: CASSKAGGLYEQYF; DNA: TGCGCCAGCTCGAAAGCGGGAGGTCTCTACGAGCAGTACTTC
J: TRBJ1-1; size: many; V: TRBV29-1; D: .; CDR3: CSVEGRENTEAFF; DNA: TGCAGCGTTGAAGGAAGGGAGAACACTGAAGCTTTCTTT
J: TRBJ2-1; size: .; V: TRBV29-1; D: .; CDR3: CSAGIRGSYNEQFF; DNA: TGCAGCGCTGGGATACGGGGCTCCTACAATGAGCAGTTCTTC
J: TRBJ2-1; size: few; V: TRBV6-1; D: TRBD2; CDR3: CASSPLGLAAGEQFF; DNA: TGTGCCAGCAGCCCATTGGGACTAGCGGCCGGAGAGCAGTTCTTC
J: TRBJ1-5; size: .; V: TRBV29-1; D: .; CDR3: CSVADDRNQPQHF; DNA: TGCAGCGTTGCGGACGATCGAAATCAGCCCCAGCATTTT
J: TRBJ1-1; size: .; V: TRBV6-1; D: .; CDR3: CASSTRTANTEAFF; DNA: TGTGCCAGCAGTACCCGGACAGCCAACACTGAAGCTTTCTTT
J: TRBJ1-1; size: .; V: TRBV20-1; D: TRBD1; CDR3: CSARVQGAFTEAFF; DNA: TGCAGTGCTAGGGTACAGGGGGCGTTCACTGAAGCTTTCTTT
J: TRBJ2-3; size: many; V: TRBV12-3/TRBV12-4; D: TRBD2; CDR3: CASSLASGRVDTQYF; DNA: TGTGCCAGCAGTTTAGCTAGCGGGAGGGTGGATACGCAGTATTTT
J: TRBJ1-3; size: many; V: TRBV15; D: .; CDR3: CATSRDVGRSSGNTIYF; DNA: TGTGCCACCAGCAGAGATGTGGGACGGTCCTCTGGAAACACCATATATTTT
J: TRBJ2-1; size: .; V: TRBV18; D: .; CDR3: CASSPSGFSYNEQFF; DNA: TGTGCCAGCTCACCGTCCGGGTTTTCCTACAATGAGCAGTTCTTC
J: TRBJ2-2; size: .; V: TRBV14; D: .; CDR3: CASKGGFDTGELFF; DNA: TGTGCCAGTAAGGGGGGTTTCGACACCGGGGAGCTGTTTTTT
J: TRBJ2-7; size: many; V: TRBV5-1; D: TRBD2; CDR3: CASSLGTSGRTVGEQYF; DNA: TGCGCCAGCAGCTTAGGGACTAGCGGGAGGACCGTCGGCGAGCAGTACTTC
J: TRBJ2-2; size: many; V: TRBV6-5; D: .; CDR3: CASSSLPLVTGELFF; DNA: TGTGCCAGCAGTTCCCTCCCTTTAGTCACCGGGGAGCTGTTTTTT
J: TRBJ1-1; size: many; V: TRBV12-5; D: .; CDR3: CASGSGVTEAFF; DNA: TGTGCTAGTGGTTCAGGGGTCACTGAAGCTTTCTTT
J: TRBJ2-1; size: many; V: TRBV15; D: .; CDR3: CATNDVGYNEQFF; DNA: TGTGCCACCAACGATGTAGGGTACAATGAGCAGTTCTTC
J: TRBJ2-3; size: .; V: TRBV6-1; D: TRBD2; CDR3: CASSPRLASGDTQYF; DNA: TGTGCCAGCAGCCCAAGACTAGCTAGCGGTGATACGCAGTATTTT
J: TRBJ2-1; size: .; V: TRBV9; D: TRBD2; CDR3: CASSYHRVGGPNNEQFF; DNA: TGTGCCAGCAGCTACCATAGGGTGGGAGGGCCTAACAATGAGCAGTTCTTC
J: TRBJ2-1; size: many; V: TRBV7-8; D: TRBD2; CDR3: CASSLVGGFSYNEQFF; DNA: TGTGCCAGCAGCTTAGTCGGGGGGTTTTCCTACAATGAGCAGTTCTTC
J: TRBJ2-7; size: once; V: TRBV9; D: .; CDR3: CASSVQQGYEQYF; DNA: TGTGCCAGCAGCGTACAACAGGGTTACGAGCAGTACTTC
J: TRBJ2-7; size: many; V: TRBV20-1; D: TRBD2; CDR3: CSASKTSGYSYEQYF; DNA: TGCAGTGCTTCAAAGACTAGCGGGTACTCCTACGAGCAGTACTTC
J: TRBJ2-7; size: many; V: TRBV2; D: .; CDR3: CASRPLGGGNSYEQYF; DNA: TGTGCCAGCAGACCCCTGGGGGGTGGCAACTCCTACGAGCAGTACTTC
J: TRBJ2-7; size: .; V: TRBV12-3/TRBV12-4; D: TRBD2; CDR3: CASGGDLYEQYF; DNA: TGTGCCAGCGGGGGGGACCTCTACGAGCAGTACTTC
J: TRBJ1-1; size: once; V: TRBV12-3/TRBV12-4; D: .; CDR3: CASSLADRNTEAFF; DNA: TGTGCCAGCAGTTTAGCGGACAGGAACACTGAAGCTTTCTTT
J: TRBJ2-7; size: few; V: TRBV6-1; D: .; CDR3: CASSVGGGLFSGTYEQYF; DNA: TGTGCCAGCAGTGTTGGAGGGGGTTTATTCAGTGGGACCTACGAGCAGTACTTC
J: TRBJ2-5; size: many; V: TRBV20-1; D: TRBD2; CDR3: CSALGLKETQYF; DNA: TGCAGTGCCCTGGGACTAAAAGAGACCCAGTACTTC
J: TRBJ2-5; size: many; V: TRBV29-1; D: .; CDR3: CSWFGSDVTQYF; DNA: TGCAGCTGGTTCGGGAGCGATGTGACCCAGTACTTC
J: TRBJ1-1; size: many; V: TRBV7-2; D: .; CDR3: CASSPGPLNTEAFF; DNA: TGTGCCAGCAGCCCAGGGCCGTTGAACACTGAAGCTTTCTTT